The source of this TCR beta chain is a study of monozygotic twins with cystic fibrosis (dated by TCRdb to the early 2020s). In terms of the full investigation: Barcoded libraries were made from three micrograms of fragmented DNA using about 14 PCR cycles. TCR beta repertoires were compared within and between 16 monozygotic twin pairs with cystic fibrosis so that genetic influence on V and J gene usage could be assessed. The cohort comprised ten female and six male twin pairs aged about 2.0 to 40 years, median about 9.3 years, mostly children and adolescents. Twins were ranked among 1,060 cohort participants for weight-for-height and FEVPerc (FEV1 disease centile) on the day of blood sampling. Data for three of the twin pairs had been reported previously in another context. The full study reports these points: V gene usage was most similar to the co-twin for 13 of 16 pairs, and J usage for 8 of 16 pairs, suggesting genetic constraints. Simpson clonality was generally low (median 0.0095), suggesting a naive-dominated repertoire, with higher clonality in the most severely affected patients. Significantly higher nucleotide-identical clonotype sharing was observed within monozygotic CF twin pairs than between unrelated CF individuals (P = 0.000026, Mann-Whitney). Only a small cohort was studied, and no association of shared CDR3 numbers with age, concordance or disease severity was found.

Taken from the germline V gene (reference sequence), the CDR1 and CDR2 loops are GTSNPN and SVGIG. The CDR3, from cysteine to phenylalanine, totals 10 residues. Left in the record is the CDR3 DNA by itself, 30 bases read in frame from the first base. V was cut back by 7 bases and J by 7 bases, leaving a gap of 10 bases between them. Following the manufacturer's instructions, TCR beta CDR3 regions were amplified by multiplex PCR with the immunoSEQ immune profiling system. Sequencing was performed on an Illumina NextSeq system. The paper's data handling went like this. The immunoSEQ Analyzer platform handled processing of the sequence data, and clonality was calculated by taking the square root of Simpson's index of productive rearrangements. Jensen-Shannon distance served as the measure of similarity in V and J usage, while OLGA was used to compute CDR3 generation probabilities. The researchers looked up shared CDR3 sequences in the immuneACCESS database (August 2020) and in VDJdb (December 2020). TCRdb's version of the immuneACCESS table is confined to in-frame rearrangements and falls short of the full clone set. An unresolved V gene accounts for under half of the shortfall where checked; the remainder is of unknown origin. The V and J calls and clone size come from that table; D and trimming were worked out from the DNA. Recorded for this sample are 13,000 or so clones; around 89% of them occurred a single time. Around 0.8% of the sample belongs to the ten largest clones.

Worth noting for this clone: It lacks a known antigen. Per-base quality was not reported, and no clone a single base away is much larger than it.

The twin pairs came from the European Cystic Fibrosis Twin and Sibling Study Cohort, which recruited patients from 158 CF clinics across 14 European countries. Both zygosity and CFTR genotype were checked in-house, and zygosity was tested with multiplex PCR across nine short tandem repeat loci. Peripheral blood was taken from each twin, and clinical parameters were recorded on the day of blood sampling. Genomic DNA was isolated from peripheral blood cells with phenol/chloroform and kept in TE buffer at 4 degrees C. Sequencing was done on a sample of blood. The chain is encoded by TRBV30 joined to TRBJ1-2; no D segment can be confidently identified. This sequence originates from a boy under 18 with cystic fibrosis. The nucleotide sequence reads TGTGCCTCAGGACGGTTTGGCTACACCTTC. This codes for CASGRFGYTF.